This TCR beta chain was sequenced during a study of PD-1 blockade in classical Hodgkin lymphoma. Study-wide points: Repertoire differences have undefined causes, possibly disease activity or prior therapy.

CDR1 is MNHNS and CDR2 is SASEGT in the germline V gene. Trimming shortened V by 3 bases and J by 3 bases, and 8 bases separated the two germline ends. The CDR3 is made up of 13 amino acids. Sample time point: newly diagnosed, previously untreated cHL patient sample. Negative selection with magnetic separation was used to purify CD4+ T cells from thawed PBMCs. The table came from immunoSEQ multiplex PCR; TCRdb's copy has only in-frame clones and leaves some out. The sample lists under 40,000 clones, roughly 90% seen once, with 0.95% to 1.5% in the top ten. Of note for this clone: The antigen remains undetermined.

Sequencing was performed on CD4+ T cells from blood. This TCR was sampled from a human donor with classical Hodgkin lymphoma. This chain uses TRBV6-1 with TRBJ1-1, with a possible D match to TRBD1 (5 bases). CDR3 loop: CASSDRGDTEAFF. The CDR3 nucleotides read TGTGCCAGCAGTGACCGGGGGGACACTGAAGCTTTCTTT.